Following are 12 T cell receptor beta chains from one sample sequenced in a study of CD8 T cells in Susac syndrome. Random hexamers served to reverse transcribe about 0.5 to 1 ug RNA. TCRdb analysed the immunoSEQ multiplex PCR reads with MiXCR anew, one entry per CDR3 protein. The sample holds hundreds of thousands of distinct CDR3 sequences, 75% to 90% seen once. The sample taken for sequencing was CD8+ T cells from PBMCs. These receptors were taken from a human donor with multiple sclerosis.

The gene calls are TRBV20-1 and TRBJ1-5, with D unresolved. The CDR3 is 12 residues long. V lost 0 bases, J lost 4 bases, and 4 bases lay in between. Germline-derived CDR1 and CDR2 are DFQATT and SNEGSKA (reference sequence). CDR3 coding DNA: TGCAGTGCTAGAGACGGAAATCAGCCCCAGCATTTT. Encoded protein: CSARDGNQPQHF.

The V and J genes are TRBV12-3 or TRBV12-4 and TRBJ2-6, with 8 bases matching TRBD1. The CDR3 length is 19 residues. The V gene end was trimmed by 6 bases and the J gene end by 4 bases; junction bases not matched to a gene: 17. The chain's CDR3 is CASRLKAGTGDPGANVLTF. DNA for the CDR3: TGTGCCAGCAGACTGAAAGCCGGGACAGGAGACCCGGGGGCCAACGTCCTGACTTTC.

This clonotype was found once. The gene calls are TRBV6-2 or TRBV6-3 and TRBJ2-1; no firm D call. Between the trimmed V and J ends, which lost 2 bases and 6 bases, there was a span of 8 bases. Germline assignment: CDR1 MNHEY and CDR2 SVGEGT. The CDR3 extends over 13 amino acids. Here the CDR3 reads CASSYLDLNEQFF. The CDR3 DNA reads as TGTGCCAGCAGTTACCTAGATCTCAATGAGCAGTTCTTC.

The chain employs TRBV5-1 and TRBJ2-2; D not certain. Trimming took off 0 bases at V and 6 bases at J, with 12 bases between the two ends. CDR1 and CDR2 from the germline V gene are SGHRS and YFSETQ. The CDR3 is 15 amino acids. The CDR3 DNA sequence: TGCGCCAGCAGCTTGGTTTGGGGTTCTTCCGGGGAGCTGTTTTTT. Protein: CASSLVWGSSGELFF.

A remark on this clonotype: One end of the junction does not line up with germline, which may come from a read error. V usage is TRBV27 and J usage is TRBJ1-5, with TRBD1 matching 7 bases. CDR1 is MNHEY, CDR2 SMNVEV, per germline (reference sequence). This CDR3 comprises 16 residues. CDR3 protein: CAGSPQGDPRNQPQHF. CDR3 DNA sequence: TGTGCCGGCAGTCCCCAGGGGGACCCTCGCAATCAGCCCCAGCATTTT.

The CDR3 sequence is CASSASWGPYNEQFF. The CDR3, as DNA: TGTGCCAGCAGCGCCAGCTGGGGGCCCTACAATGAGCAGTTCTTC. The chain joins TRBV11-3 to TRBJ2-1; TRBD1 is a possible D gene (6 bases). The CDR3 runs to 15 residues. The germline V gene encodes CDR1 SGHNT and CDR2 YENEEA. Trimming shortened V by 5 bases and J by 2 bases, and 13 bases separated the two germline ends.

This clonotype was counted once. The chain combines TRBV3-1 with TRBJ2-7; TRBD1 matches 8 bases. Germline lookup yields CDR1 LGHDT and CDR2 YNNKEL (reference sequence). The CDR3 is 17 residues long. J was trimmed by 5 bases and V by 4 bases; bases with no gene match: 16. CDR3 sequence reads: CASSPQRDGDRSDEQYF. The CDR3 DNA is TGTGCCAGCAGCCCCCAAAGAGACGGGGACAGGTCTGACGAGCAGTACTTC.

V gene TRBV20-1 combines with J gene TRBJ2-1, with 7 positions matching TRBD1. Looked up from germline, CDR1 is DFQATT and CDR2 is SNEGSKA (reference sequence). This CDR3 comprises 14 residues. J gave up 3 bases and V 3 bases, and 5 bases lay outside the gene matches. The CDR3 here is CSARDRRSYNEQFF. CDR3 DNA sequence: TGCAGTGCTAGGGACAGGAGGAGCTACAATGAGCAGTTCTTC.

The CDR3 bases are TGTGCCAGCAGCTCCTCCACACGGAATGGACCTGAAGCTTTCTTT. This gives the protein CASSSSTRNGPEAFF. The chain couples TRBV7-9 to TRBJ1-1; D not certain. V was cut by 4 bases and J by 6 bases, with 18 bases left in between. The CDR3 contains 15 residues. Germline V CDR1 and CDR2: SEHNR, FQNEAQ (reference sequence).

CDR3 in DNA: TGTGCCAGCAGCGATGGACTAGCGATACTATACGAGCAGTACTTC. Amino acids: CASSDGLAILYEQYF. The rearrangement joins TRBV7-9 to TRBJ2-7; 9 bases align to TRBD2. Trimming at V came to 5 bases and at J to 4 bases, leaving 9 bases not matched to a gene. CDR1 SEHNR and CDR2 FQNEAQ come from the germline V gene (reference sequence). This CDR3 contains 15 residues.

V and J are TRBV15 and TRBJ2-5; 14 bases map to TRBD2. Germline assignment: CDR1 LNHNV and CDR2 YYDKDF (reference sequence). This CDR3 has 19 amino acids. Trimming took 0 bases from V and 2 from J; bases not matched to a gene: 8. As DNA, the CDR3 is TGTGCCACCAGCAGAGATCCGACTAGCGGGGGGGATCTTCAAGAGACCCAGTACTTC. Protein: CATSRDPTSGGDLQETQYF. The variable domain in full, completed from reference TRBV15 and TRBJ2-5, reads DAMVIQNPRYQVTQFGKPVTLSCSQTLNHNVMYWYQQKSSQAPKLLFHYYDKDFNNEADTPDNFQSRRPNTSFCFLDIRSPGLGDTAMYLCATSRDPTSGGDLQETQYFGPGTRLLVL.

The rearrangement links TRBV5-5 to TRBJ2-3; weak D call: TRBD1 (6 bases). The CDR3 is 16 residues long. V lost 0 bases to trimming and J lost 0 bases, with 11 bases between them. Germline loops: CDR1 SGHKS, CDR2 YYEKEE (reference sequence). CDR3 bases: TGTGCCAGCAGCTTGGGACAGGACACTAGCACAGATACGCAGTATTTT. It yields the protein CASSLGQDTSTDTQYF.